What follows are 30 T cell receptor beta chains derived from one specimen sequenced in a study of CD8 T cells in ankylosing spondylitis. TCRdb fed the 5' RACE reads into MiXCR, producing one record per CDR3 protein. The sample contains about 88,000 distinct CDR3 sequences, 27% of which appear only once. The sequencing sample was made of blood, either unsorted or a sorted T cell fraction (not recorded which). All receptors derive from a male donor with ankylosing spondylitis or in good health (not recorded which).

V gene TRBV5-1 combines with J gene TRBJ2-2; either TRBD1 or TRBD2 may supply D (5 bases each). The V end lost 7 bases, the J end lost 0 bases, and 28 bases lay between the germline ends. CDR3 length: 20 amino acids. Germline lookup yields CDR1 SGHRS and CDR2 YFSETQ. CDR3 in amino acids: CASGGDHQGRMKPNTGELFF. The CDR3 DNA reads TGCGCCAGCGGGGGAGATCATCAGGGAAGAATGAAACCGAACACCGGGGAGCTGTTTTTT.

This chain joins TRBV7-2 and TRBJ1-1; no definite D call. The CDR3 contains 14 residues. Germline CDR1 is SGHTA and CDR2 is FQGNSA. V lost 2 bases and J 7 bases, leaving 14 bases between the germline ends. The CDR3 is CASSLLSELYEAFF. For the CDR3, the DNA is TGTGCCAGCAGCTTACTTTCCGAATTATATGAAGCTTTCTTT.

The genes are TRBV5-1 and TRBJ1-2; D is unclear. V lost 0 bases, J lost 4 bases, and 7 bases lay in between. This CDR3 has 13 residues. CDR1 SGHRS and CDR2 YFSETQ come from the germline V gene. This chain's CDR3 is CASSLDFGYGYTF. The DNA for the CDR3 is TGCGCCAGCAGCTTGGATTTCGGCTATGGCTACACCTTC.

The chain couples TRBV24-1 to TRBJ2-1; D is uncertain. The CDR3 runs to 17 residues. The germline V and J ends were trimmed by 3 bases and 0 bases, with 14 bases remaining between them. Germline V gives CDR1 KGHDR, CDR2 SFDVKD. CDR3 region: CATSDPRASSSYNEQFF. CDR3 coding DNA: TGTGCCACCAGTGATCCTCGAGCATCAAGCTCCTACAATGAGCAGTTCTTC.

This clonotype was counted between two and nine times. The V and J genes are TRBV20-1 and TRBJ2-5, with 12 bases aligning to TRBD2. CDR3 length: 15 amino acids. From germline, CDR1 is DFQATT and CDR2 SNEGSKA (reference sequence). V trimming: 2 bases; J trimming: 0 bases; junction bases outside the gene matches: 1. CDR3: CSARLAGGYQETQYF. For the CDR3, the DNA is TGCAGTGCTAGACTAGCGGGAGGGTACCAAGAGACCCAGTACTTC.

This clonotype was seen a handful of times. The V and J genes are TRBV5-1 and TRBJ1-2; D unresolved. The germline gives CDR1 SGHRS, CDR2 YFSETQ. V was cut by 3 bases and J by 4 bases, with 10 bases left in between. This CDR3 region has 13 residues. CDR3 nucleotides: TGCGCCAGCAGCTCGGAGTATTCCTATGGCTACACCTTC. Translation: CASSSEYSYGYTF.

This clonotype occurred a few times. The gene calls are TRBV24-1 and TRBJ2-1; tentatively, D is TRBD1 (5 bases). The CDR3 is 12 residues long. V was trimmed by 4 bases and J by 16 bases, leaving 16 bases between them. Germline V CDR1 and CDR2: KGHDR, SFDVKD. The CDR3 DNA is TGTGCCACCAGTGACCGAACAGGACATCTTTTCTTC. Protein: CATSDRTGHLFF.

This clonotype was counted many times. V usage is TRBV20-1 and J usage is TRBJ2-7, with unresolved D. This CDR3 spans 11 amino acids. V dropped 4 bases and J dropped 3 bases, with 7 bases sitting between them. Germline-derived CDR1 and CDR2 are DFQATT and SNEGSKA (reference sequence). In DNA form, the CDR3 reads TGCAGTGCTACAAGATACTACGAGCAGTACTTC. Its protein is CSATRYYEQYF.

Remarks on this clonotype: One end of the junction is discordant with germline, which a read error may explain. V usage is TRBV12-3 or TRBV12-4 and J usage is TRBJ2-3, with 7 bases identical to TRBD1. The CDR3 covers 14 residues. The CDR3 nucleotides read TGTGCCAGCAGTCACAGACAGGGAGCAGATGCGCAGTATTTT. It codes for CASSHRQGADAQYF.

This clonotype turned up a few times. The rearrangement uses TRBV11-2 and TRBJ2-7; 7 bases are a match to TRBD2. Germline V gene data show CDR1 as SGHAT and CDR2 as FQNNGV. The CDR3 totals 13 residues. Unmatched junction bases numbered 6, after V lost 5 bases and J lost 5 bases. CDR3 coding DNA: TGTGCCAGCAGCCGGGACGCGGGAGACGAGCAGTACGTC. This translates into CASSRDAGDEQYV.

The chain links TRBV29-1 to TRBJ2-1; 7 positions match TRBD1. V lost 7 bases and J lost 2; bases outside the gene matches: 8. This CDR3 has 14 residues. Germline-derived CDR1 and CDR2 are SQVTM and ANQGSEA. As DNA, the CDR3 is TGCAGCGCCCAAGGACAGGCCACCTACAATGAGCAGTTCTTC. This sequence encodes CSAQGQATYNEQFF.

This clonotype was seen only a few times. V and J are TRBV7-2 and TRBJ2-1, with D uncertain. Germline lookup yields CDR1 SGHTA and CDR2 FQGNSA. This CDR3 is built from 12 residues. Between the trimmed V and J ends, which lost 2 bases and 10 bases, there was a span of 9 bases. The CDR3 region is CASSLNLWEQFF. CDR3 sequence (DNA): TGTGCCAGCAGCTTAAACCTTTGGGAGCAGTTCTTC.

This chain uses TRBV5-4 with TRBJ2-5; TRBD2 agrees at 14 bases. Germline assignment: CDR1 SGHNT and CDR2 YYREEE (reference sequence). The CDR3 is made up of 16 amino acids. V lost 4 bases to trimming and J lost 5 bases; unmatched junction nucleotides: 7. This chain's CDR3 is CASSPTSGGALETQYF. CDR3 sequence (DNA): TGTGCCAGCAGCCCGACTAGCGGGGGGGCCTTGGAGACCCAGTACTTC.

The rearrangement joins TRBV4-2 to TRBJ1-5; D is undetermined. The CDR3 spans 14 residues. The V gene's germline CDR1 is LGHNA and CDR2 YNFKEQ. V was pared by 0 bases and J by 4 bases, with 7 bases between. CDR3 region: CASSQDGENQPQHF. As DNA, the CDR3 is TGTGCCAGCAGCCAAGATGGAGAGAATCAGCCCCAGCATTTT.

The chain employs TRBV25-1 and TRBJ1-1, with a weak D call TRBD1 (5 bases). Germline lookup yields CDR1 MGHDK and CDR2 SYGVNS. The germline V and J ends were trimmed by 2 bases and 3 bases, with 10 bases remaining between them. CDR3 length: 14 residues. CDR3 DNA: TGTGCCAGCAGTGAAATCGTGGGGGACACTGAAGCTTTCTTT. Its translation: CASSEIVGDTEAFF. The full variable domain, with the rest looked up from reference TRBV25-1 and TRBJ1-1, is EADIYQTPRYLVIGTGKKITLECSQTMGHDKMYWYQQDPGMELHLIHYSYGVNSTEKGDLSSESTVSRIRTEHFPLTLESARPSHTSQYLCASSEIVGDTEAFFGQGTRLTVV.

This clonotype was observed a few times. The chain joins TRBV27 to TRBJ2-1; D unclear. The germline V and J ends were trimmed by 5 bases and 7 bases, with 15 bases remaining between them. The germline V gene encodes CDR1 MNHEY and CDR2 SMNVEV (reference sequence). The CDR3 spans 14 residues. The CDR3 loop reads CASSQTNNWNEQFF. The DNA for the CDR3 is TGTGCCAGCAGTCAAACCAACAACTGGAATGAGCAGTTCTTC.

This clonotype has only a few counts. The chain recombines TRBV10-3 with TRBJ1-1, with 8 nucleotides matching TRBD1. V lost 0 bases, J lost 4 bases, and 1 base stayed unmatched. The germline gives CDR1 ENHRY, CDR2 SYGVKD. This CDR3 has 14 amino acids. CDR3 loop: CAISESTGVTEAFF. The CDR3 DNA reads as TGTGCCATCAGTGAGTCGACAGGGGTCACTGAAGCTTTCTTT.

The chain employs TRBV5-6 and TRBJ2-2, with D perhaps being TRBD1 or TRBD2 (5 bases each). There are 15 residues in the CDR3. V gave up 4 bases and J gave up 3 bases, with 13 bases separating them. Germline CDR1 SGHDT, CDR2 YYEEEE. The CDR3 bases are TGTGCCAGCAGCCCCGGGGCTGGGGACACCGGGGAGCTGTTTTTT. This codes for CASSPGAGDTGELFF.

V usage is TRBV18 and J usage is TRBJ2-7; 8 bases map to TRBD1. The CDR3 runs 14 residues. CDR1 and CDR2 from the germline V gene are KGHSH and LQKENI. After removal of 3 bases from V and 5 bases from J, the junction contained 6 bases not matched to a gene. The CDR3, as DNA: TGTGCCAGCTCACCGGTTGGACAGGGAGACGAGCAGTACTTC. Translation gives CASSPVGQGDEQYF.

CDR3 sequence: CASSLIMGANSPLHF. The CDR3 nucleotides read TGTGCCAGCAGCCTGATCATGGGAGCTAATTCACCCCTCCACTTT. The chain is built from TRBV7-9 and TRBJ1-6, with D hard to call. Germline CDR1 reads SEHNR; CDR2 reads FQNEAQ (reference sequence). The CDR3 sequence is 15 residues long. V dropped 5 bases and J dropped 6 bases, with 14 bases sitting between them.

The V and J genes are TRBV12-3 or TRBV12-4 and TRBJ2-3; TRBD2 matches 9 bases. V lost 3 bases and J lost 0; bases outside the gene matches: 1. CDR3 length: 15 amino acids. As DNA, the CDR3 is TGTGCCAGCAGTTTGGCGGGAGGGAGCACAGATACGCAGTATTTT. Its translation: CASSLAGGSTDTQYF.

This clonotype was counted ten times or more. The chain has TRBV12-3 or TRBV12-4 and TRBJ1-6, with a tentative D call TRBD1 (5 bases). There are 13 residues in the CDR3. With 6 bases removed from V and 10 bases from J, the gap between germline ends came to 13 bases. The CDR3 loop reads CASRAGGDSPLHF. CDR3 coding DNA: TGTGCCAGCAGGGCCGGGGGGGACTCACCCCTCCACTTT.

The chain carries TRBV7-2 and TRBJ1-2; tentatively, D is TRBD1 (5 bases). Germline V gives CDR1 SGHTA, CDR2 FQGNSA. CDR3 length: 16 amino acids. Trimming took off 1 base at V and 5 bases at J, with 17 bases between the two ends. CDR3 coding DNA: TGTGCCAGCAGCTTAGAGGTCGCCGGGGGGGGTTATGGCTACACCTTC. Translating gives CASSLEVAGGGYGYTF. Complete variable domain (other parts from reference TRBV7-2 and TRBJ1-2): GAGVSQSPSNKVTEKGKDVELRCDPISGHTALYWYRQSLGQGLEFLIYFQGNSAPDKSGLPSDRFSAERTGGSVSTLTIQRTQQEDSAVYLCASSLEVAGGGYGYTFGSGTRLTVV.

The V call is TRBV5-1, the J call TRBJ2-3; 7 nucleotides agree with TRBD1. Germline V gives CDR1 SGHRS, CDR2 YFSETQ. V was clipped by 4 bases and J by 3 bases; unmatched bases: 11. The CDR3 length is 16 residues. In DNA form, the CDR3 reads TGCGCCAGCAGCCGTACCGGGACAGTAAGAACAGATACGCAGTATTTT. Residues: CASSRTGTVRTDTQYF.

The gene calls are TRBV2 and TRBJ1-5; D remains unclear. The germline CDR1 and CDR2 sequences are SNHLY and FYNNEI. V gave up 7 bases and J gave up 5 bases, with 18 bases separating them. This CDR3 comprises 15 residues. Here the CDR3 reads CASTADGVAYQPQHF. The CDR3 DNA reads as TGTGCCAGCACGGCGGATGGGGTAGCCTATCAGCCCCAGCATTTT.

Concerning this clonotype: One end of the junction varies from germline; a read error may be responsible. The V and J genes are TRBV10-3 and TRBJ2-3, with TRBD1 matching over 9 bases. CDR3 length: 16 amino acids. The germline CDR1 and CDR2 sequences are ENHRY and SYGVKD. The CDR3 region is CAISESGTGIADTHYF. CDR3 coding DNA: TGTGCCATCAGTGAGTCCGGGACAGGGATCGCAGATACGCATTATTTT.

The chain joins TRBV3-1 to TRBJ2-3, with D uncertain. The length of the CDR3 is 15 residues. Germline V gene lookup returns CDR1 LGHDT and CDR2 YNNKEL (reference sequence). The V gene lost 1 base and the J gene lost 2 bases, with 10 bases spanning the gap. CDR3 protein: CASSQVPRTTDTQYF. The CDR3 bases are TGTGCCAGCAGCCAAGTCCCCCGGACCACAGATACGCAGTATTTT.

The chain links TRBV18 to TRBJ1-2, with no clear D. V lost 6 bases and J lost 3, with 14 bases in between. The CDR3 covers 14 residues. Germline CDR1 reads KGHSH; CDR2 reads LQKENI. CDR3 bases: TGTGCCAGCTCTCCCCCGGGGAGAGACTATGGCTACACCTTC. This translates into CASSPPGRDYGYTF. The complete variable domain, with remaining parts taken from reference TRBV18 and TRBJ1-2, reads NAGVMQNPRHLVRRRGQEARLRCSPMKGHSHVYWYRQLPEEGLKFMVYLQKENIIDESGMPKERFSAEFPKEGPSILRIQQVVRGDSAAYFCASSPPGRDYGYTFGSGTRLTVV.

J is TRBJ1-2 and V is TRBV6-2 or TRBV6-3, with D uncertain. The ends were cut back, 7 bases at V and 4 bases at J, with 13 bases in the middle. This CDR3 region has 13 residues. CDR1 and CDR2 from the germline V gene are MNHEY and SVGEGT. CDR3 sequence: CASKVERIYGYTF. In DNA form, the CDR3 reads TGTGCCAGCAAGGTCGAGCGTATCTATGGCTACACCTTC.

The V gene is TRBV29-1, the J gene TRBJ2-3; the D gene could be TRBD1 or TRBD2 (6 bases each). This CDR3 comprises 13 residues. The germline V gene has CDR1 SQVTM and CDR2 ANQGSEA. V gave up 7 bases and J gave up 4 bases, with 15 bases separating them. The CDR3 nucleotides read TGCAGCGGAGGTGGAGGGGGGCCAGATACGCAGTATTTT. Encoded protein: CSGGGGGPDTQYF.